The clone carrying this TCR beta chain has just a few counts. The antigen is undetermined. With 1 base removed from V and 3 bases from J, the gap between germline ends came to 10 bases. This CDR3 contains 14 residues. Germline V CDR1 and CDR2: SGHRS, YFSETQ. This sample is drawn from a study of T cells after yellow fever vaccination. TCRdb reprocessed the 5' RACE reads with MiXCR, giving one entry per CDR3 protein. The repertoire consists of some 300,000 distinct CDR3 sequences, with 3.6% occurring once and the leading ten covering around 20%. Study-wide points: Most clones from primary vaccination resurfaced after the booster (about 95% CD4, 88% CD8).

The TCR originated in a man aged 18 to 29 who received the YFV17D yellow fever vaccine. Specimen: PBMCs, collected on the day of the yellow fever booster vaccination. This chain links TRBV5-1 with TRBJ1-1; no clear D gene. The chain's CDR3 is CASSLSGQDTEAFF. The DNA for the CDR3 is TGCGCCAGCAGCTTGAGTGGCCAGGACACTGAAGCTTTCTTT.